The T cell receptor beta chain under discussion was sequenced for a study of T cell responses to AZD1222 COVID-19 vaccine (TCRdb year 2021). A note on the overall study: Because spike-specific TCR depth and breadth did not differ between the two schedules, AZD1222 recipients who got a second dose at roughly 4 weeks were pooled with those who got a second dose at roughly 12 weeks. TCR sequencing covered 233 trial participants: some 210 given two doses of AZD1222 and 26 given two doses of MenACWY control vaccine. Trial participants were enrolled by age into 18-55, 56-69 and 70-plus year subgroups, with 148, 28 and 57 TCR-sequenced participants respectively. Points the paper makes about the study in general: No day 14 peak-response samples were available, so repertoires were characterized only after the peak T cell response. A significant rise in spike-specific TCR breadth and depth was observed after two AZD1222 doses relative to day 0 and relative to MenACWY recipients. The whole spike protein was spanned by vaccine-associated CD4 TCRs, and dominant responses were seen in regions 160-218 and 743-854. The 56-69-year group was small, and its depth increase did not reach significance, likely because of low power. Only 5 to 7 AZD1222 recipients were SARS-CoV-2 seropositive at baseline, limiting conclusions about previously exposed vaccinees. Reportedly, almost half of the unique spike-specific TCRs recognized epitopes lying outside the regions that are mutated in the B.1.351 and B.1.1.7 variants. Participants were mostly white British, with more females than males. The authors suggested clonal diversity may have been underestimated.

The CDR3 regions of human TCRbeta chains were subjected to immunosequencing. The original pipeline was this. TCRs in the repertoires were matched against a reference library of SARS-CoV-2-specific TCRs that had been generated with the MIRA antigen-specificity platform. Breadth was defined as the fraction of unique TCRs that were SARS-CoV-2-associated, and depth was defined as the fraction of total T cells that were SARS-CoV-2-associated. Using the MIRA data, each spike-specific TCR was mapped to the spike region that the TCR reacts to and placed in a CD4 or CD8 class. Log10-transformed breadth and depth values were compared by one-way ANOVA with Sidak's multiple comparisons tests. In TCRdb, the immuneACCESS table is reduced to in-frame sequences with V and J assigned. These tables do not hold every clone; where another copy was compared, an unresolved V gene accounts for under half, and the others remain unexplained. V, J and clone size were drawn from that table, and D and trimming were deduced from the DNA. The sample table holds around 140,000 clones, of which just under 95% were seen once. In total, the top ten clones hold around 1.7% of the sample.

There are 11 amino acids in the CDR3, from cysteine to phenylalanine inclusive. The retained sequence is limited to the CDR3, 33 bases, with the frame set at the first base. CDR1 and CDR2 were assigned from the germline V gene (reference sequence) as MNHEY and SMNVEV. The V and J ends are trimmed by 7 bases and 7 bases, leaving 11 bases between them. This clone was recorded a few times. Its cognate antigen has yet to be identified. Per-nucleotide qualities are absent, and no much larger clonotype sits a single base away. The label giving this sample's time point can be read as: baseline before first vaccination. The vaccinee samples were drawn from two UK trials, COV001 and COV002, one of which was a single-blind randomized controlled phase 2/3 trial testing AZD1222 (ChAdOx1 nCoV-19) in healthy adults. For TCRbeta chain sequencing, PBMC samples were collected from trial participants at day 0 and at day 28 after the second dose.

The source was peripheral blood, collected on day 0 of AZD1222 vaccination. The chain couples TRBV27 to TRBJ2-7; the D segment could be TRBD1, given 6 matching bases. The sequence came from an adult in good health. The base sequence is TGTGCCAGCACCTCCGGGACAGAGCAGTACTTC. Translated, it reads CASTSGTEQYF.